One and the same sample provided the 31 T cell receptor beta chains below, sequenced in a study of blood T cell repertoires in COVID-19. Only in-frame clones appear in the TCRdb table, and some are missing; sequencing was by immunoSEQ multiplex PCR. The data contain approximately 300,000 clones, about 85% of them singletons. The sample comprised peripheral blood. Receptors were obtained from a woman aged 50 to 60 with active or convalescent COVID-19.

The V gene is TRBV5-1, the J gene TRBJ1-6, with D hard to call. Germline lookup yields CDR1 SGHRS and CDR2 YFSETQ. Trimming shortened V by 4 bases and J by 5 bases, and 13 bases separated the two germline ends. The CDR3 length is 15 residues. CDR3 bases: TGCGCCAGCAGCCGGAGGATGGCAGATAATTCACCCCTCCACTTT. It translates to CASSRRMADNSPLHF.

This clone turned up a few times. This sequence joins TRBV6-1 and TRBJ1-5; D unresolved. Trimming shortened V by 1 base and J by 7 bases, and 17 bases separated the two germline ends. Germline V gene sequence: CDR1 MNHNS, CDR2 SASEGT. The CDR3 consists of 16 residues. The CDR3, as DNA: TGTGCCAGCAGTGAAGTCGGGTGGGAGGGTTGGCAGCCCCAGCATTTT. Translated: CASSEVGWEGWQPQHF.

The V and J genes are TRBV5-1 and TRBJ2-7, with 9 bases matching TRBD1. Trimming took 4 bases from V and 4 from J; bases not matched to a gene: 9. Germline assignment: CDR1 SGHRS and CDR2 YFSETQ. The CDR3 sequence is 15 residues long. This CDR3 reads CASSATGGSRYEQYF. Here the CDR3 DNA reads TGCGCCAGCAGCGCGACAGGGGGATCAAGGTACGAGCAGTACTTC.

This chain uses TRBV27 with TRBJ1-2, with 8 bases matching TRBD1. Trimming cost V 2 bases and J 7 bases; bases outside gene matches: 15. Germline CDR1 MNHEY, CDR2 SMNVEV (reference sequence). This CDR3 has 17 amino acids. CDR3 in DNA: TGTGCCAGCAGTTTAACTCAGGGGGCGAAGGTCTTCGGTGGCTACACCTTC. Protein: CASSLTQGAKVFGGYTF.

The chain couples TRBV9 to TRBJ2-3, with 9 positions matching TRBD2. This CDR3 contains 16 residues. The V gene end was trimmed by 3 bases and the J gene end by 9 bases; junction bases not matched to a gene: 14. CDR1 is SGDLS and CDR2 is YYNGEE in the germline V gene. The CDR3 nucleotides read TGTGCCAGCAGCGCCGGTGGTGAGCGGGAGGATACCACGCAGTATTTT. The encoded protein is CASSAGGEREDTTQYF. The full variable domain, completed using reference TRBV9 and TRBJ2-3, is DSGVTQTPKHLITATGQRVTLRCSPRSGDLSVYWYQQSLDQGLQFLIQYYNGEERAKGNILERFSAQQFPDLHSELNLSSLELGDSALYFCASSAGGEREDTTQYFGPGTRLTVL.

V and J are TRBV20-1 and TRBJ2-7; 7 bases match TRBD2. The CDR3 is 15 amino acids. Germline V gene data show CDR1 as DFQATT and CDR2 as SNEGSKA (reference sequence). V shed 3 bases and J 1 base; nucleotides not matched to a gene: 9. CDR3 nucleotide sequence: TGCAGTGCTAGTCTAAAGGCTAGCGGTTCCTACGAGCAGTACTTC. Protein product: CSASLKASGSYEQYF.

This chain links TRBV2 with TRBJ1-4; D gene unclear. Germline V gives CDR1 SNHLY, CDR2 FYNNEI. V lost 4 bases to trimming and J lost 8 bases, with 17 bases between them. The CDR3 has 15 residues. The CDR3 DNA reads TGTGCCAGCAGTGGACCGTGGGAGGGCCTAGAAAAACTGTTTTTT. Translating it yields CASSGPWEGLEKLFF.

This chain joins TRBV10-1 and TRBJ2-7, with D tentatively TRBD1 (5 bases). V lost 9 bases, J lost 5 bases, and 20 bases lay in between. The CDR3 has 14 residues. Germline-derived CDR1 and CDR2 are WNHNN and SYGVQD (reference sequence). CDR3 protein: CARESLRGADEQYF. DNA for the CDR3: TGCGCCAGGGAGTCCCTTAGGGGTGCGGACGAGCAGTACTTC.

The chain carries TRBV11-2 and TRBJ2-7; D perhaps matches TRBD2 (6 bases). The CDR3 totals 15 residues. From germline, CDR1 is SGHAT and CDR2 FQNNGV. Trimming cost V 5 bases and J 0 bases, with 14 bases left between them. The DNA of the CDR3 is TGTGCCAGCAGCCTTCCCTTGGGGGGCTCCTACGAGCAGTACTTC. Translation: CASSLPLGGSYEQYF.

The chain combines TRBV20-1 with TRBJ1-3; the D gene is possibly TRBD1 (5 bases). V lost 3 bases and J lost 0, with 15 bases in between. This CDR3 contains 16 residues. CDR1 and CDR2 from the germline V gene are DFQATT and SNEGSKA (reference sequence). DNA of the CDR3: TGCAGTGCTAGTACCCTCGACAGCTCCTCTGGAAACACCATATATTTT. Its translation is CSASTLDSSSGNTIYF.

This chain joins TRBV27 and TRBJ1-6; maybe TRBD1 (5 bases). The germline V gene encodes CDR1 MNHEY and CDR2 SMNVEV (reference sequence). This CDR3 has 13 residues. The V end lost 3 bases, the J end lost 9 bases, and 9 bases lay between the germline ends. The CDR3 spells CASSFRGGSPLHF. DNA for the CDR3: TGTGCCAGCAGTTTTAGGGGAGGTTCACCCCTCCACTTT.

This chain uses TRBV24-1 with TRBJ1-4; D not certain. The CDR3 covers 18 residues. The germline CDR1 and CDR2 sequences are KGHDR and SFDVKD. The V end was cut by 3 bases, the J end by 3 bases, with 19 bases between. Written as DNA, the CDR3 is TGTGCCACCAGTGATATTCGGGTTTGGGTTGTGGCTAATGAAAAACTGTTTTTT. Protein sequence: CATSDIRVWVVANEKLFF.

The rearrangement uses TRBV6-5 and TRBJ2-2; D is uncertain. CDR1 is MNHEY, CDR2 SVGAGI, per germline. The CDR3 has 12 amino acids. Trimming removed 6 bases from V and 4 bases from J, with 6 bases in between. The CDR3 coding sequence is TGTGCCAGCAGGCGACTCACCGGGGAGCTGTTTTTT. This gives the protein CASRRLTGELFF.

The chain joins TRBV4-2 to TRBJ1-6; 7 bases agree with TRBD1. CDR3 length: 16 residues. In germline, CDR1 is LGHNA, CDR2 YNFKEQ. V shed 0 bases, J shed 9 bases, and the junction held 8 bases outside the gene matches. The CDR3 reads CASSQETGTTGSPLHF. The CDR3 coding sequence is TGTGCCAGCAGCCAAGAGACAGGGACAACGGGTTCACCCCTCCACTTT.

CDR3 region: CAWSINAGAANQPQHF. CDR3 DNA: TGTGCCTGGAGTATAAATGCAGGGGCGGCCAATCAGCCCCAGCATTTT. The chain joins TRBV30 to TRBJ1-5, with a possible D match to TRBD1 (6 bases). Germline assignment: CDR1 GTSNPN and CDR2 SVGIG (reference sequence). The CDR3 spans 16 residues. V gave up 2 bases and J gave up 3 bases, with 17 bases separating them.

This chain links TRBV6-2 or TRBV6-3 with TRBJ2-3, with 9 bases aligning to TRBD2. Germline V CDR1 and CDR2: MNHEY, SVGEGT. This CDR3 contains 21 residues. Trimming at V came to 0 bases and at J to 0 bases, leaving 16 bases not matched to a gene. For the CDR3, the DNA is TGTGCCAGCAGTTACTCGAAGGCGGGAGGGGCGAATACAACTAGCACAGATACGCAGTATTTT. As protein: CASSYSKAGGANTTSTDTQYF.

The chain joins TRBV5-5 to TRBJ2-7, with 9 bases lining up with TRBD2. V shed 3 bases and J 6 bases; nucleotides not matched to a gene: 10. CDR1 and CDR2 from the germline V gene are SGHKS and YYEKEE (reference sequence). CDR3 length equals 15 residues. The CDR3 sequence: CASSWGSGRESEQYF. The CDR3 region has the DNA TGTGCCAGCAGCTGGGGTAGCGGGAGAGAGAGCGAGCAGTACTTC.

The V and J genes are TRBV28 and TRBJ2-7; D is unclear. V was shortened by 7 bases and J by 3 bases, with 10 bases between the two germline ends. The CDR3 spans 12 residues. The germline V gene has CDR1 MDHEN and CDR2 SYDVKM. CDR3 loop: CASTTRYYEQYF. The CDR3 nucleotides read TGTGCCAGCACCACAAGATACTACGAGCAGTACTTC.

The genes are TRBV7-7 and TRBJ1-4; no clear D gene. The V gene lost 5 bases and the J gene lost 4 bases, with 8 bases spanning the gap. CDR1 and CDR2 (germline): SSHAT, FNYEAQ (reference sequence). The CDR3 is 13 residues long. The chain's CDR3 is CASSPHGNEKLFF. In DNA form, the CDR3 reads TGTGCCAGCAGCCCCCACGGTAATGAAAAACTGTTTTTT.

Points on this clone: One junction end disagrees with the germline gene, perhaps due to a read error. This chain joins TRBV28 and TRBJ2-7; 9 bases map to TRBD1. This CDR3 has 17 residues. CDR1 MDHEN and CDR2 SYDVKM come from the germline V gene. CDR3 protein: CASSPPRDRVNPRTQGF. The DNA for the CDR3 is TGTGCCAGCAGTCCACCCCGGGACAGGGTAAACCCCCGGACCCAGGGCTTC.

V gene TRBV3-1 (or the pseudogene TRBV3-2) combines with J gene TRBJ2-7; the D gene is possibly TRBD1 (5 bases). V dropped 4 bases and J dropped 2 bases, with 12 bases sitting between them. In germline, CDR1 is LGHDT, CDR2 YNNKEL (reference sequence). This CDR3 region has 14 residues. The CDR3 sequence: CASSRTLGPYEQYF. As DNA, the CDR3 is TGTGCCAGCAGCCGGACATTGGGCCCCTACGAGCAGTACTTC.

The chain employs TRBV11-2 and TRBJ1-6; no reliable D call. CDR3 length: 13 residues. Germline loops: CDR1 SGHAT, CDR2 FQNNGV. Trimming pared 5 bases from V and 7 bases from J, leaving 9 bases between. CDR3 DNA sequence: TGTGCCAGCAGCCCCGGTCCGAATTCACCCCTCCACTTT. Protein sequence: CASSPGPNSPLHF. The whole variable domain, remainder taken from reference TRBV11-2 and TRBJ1-6, is EAGVAQSPRYKIIEKRQSVAFWCNPISGHATLYWYQQILGQGPKLLIQFQNNGVVDDSQLPKDRFSAERLKGVDSTLKIQPAKLEDSAVYLCASSPGPNSPLHFGNGTRLTVT.

This clone was observed a single time. The chain recombines TRBV5-6 with TRBJ1-1; TRBD1 matches at 12 bases. CDR1 SGHDT and CDR2 YYEEEE come from the germline V gene. The CDR3 covers 13 residues. J gave up 8 bases and V 2 bases, and 1 base lay outside the gene matches. The CDR3: CASSFGTGGEAFF. CDR3 DNA sequence: TGTGCCAGCAGCTTCGGGACAGGGGGCGAAGCTTTCTTT.

This clone was observed a handful of times. CDR3 residues: CAWSGTGSGNTIYF. CDR3 coding DNA: TGTGCCTGGAGTGGCACAGGGTCTGGAAACACCATATATTTT. The chain links TRBV30 to TRBJ1-3, with D possibly being TRBD1 (6 bases). CDR3 size: 14 residues. Germline V gives CDR1 GTSNPN, CDR2 SVGIG (reference sequence). V was pared by 1 base and J by 1 base, with 8 bases between.

This chain uses TRBV9 with TRBJ2-2, with D possibly matching TRBD1 (5 bases). The germline gives CDR1 SGDLS, CDR2 YYNGEE. The CDR3 length is 15 residues. V lost 3 bases to trimming and J lost 2 bases, with 11 bases between them. The CDR3 DNA reads as TGTGCCAGCAGCGCTTGGGGCACTAACACCGGGGAGCTGTTTTTT. It yields the protein CASSAWGTNTGELFF.

This clone was counted only a few times. The CDR3 DNA sequence: TGCAGCGTCGAGACACTTATTCCTGGAAACACCATATATTTT. Translation gives CSVETLIPGNTIYF. The genes are TRBV29-1 and TRBJ1-3; D is ambiguous. Germline lookup yields CDR1 SQVTM and CDR2 ANQGSEA. V was cut by 6 bases and J by 2 bases, with 14 bases left in between. This CDR3 region has 14 residues.

V usage is TRBV7-9 and J usage is TRBJ2-7; D is possibly TRBD2 (5 bases). Between the trimmed V and J ends, which lost 1 base and 7 bases, there was a span of 11 bases. Germline V gene sequence: CDR1 SEHNR, CDR2 FQNEAQ (reference sequence). The CDR3 runs 13 residues. The CDR3 region is CASSLDASLEQYF. The CDR3 nucleotides read TGTGCCAGCAGCTTAGACGCTAGCCTAGAGCAGTACTTC. Drawing the rest from reference TRBV7-9 and TRBJ2-7, the complete variable domain is DTGVSQNPRHKITKRGQNVTFRCDPISEHNRLYWYRQTLGQGPEFLTYFQNEAQLEKSRLLSDRFSAERPKGSFSTLEIQRTEQGDSAMYLCASSLDASLEQYFGPGTRLTVT.

This clone was recorded a few times. The chain has TRBV2 and TRBJ2-1; no clear D. Germline V gene lookup returns CDR1 SNHLY and CDR2 FYNNEI. The CDR3 is made up of 16 amino acids. Trimming took off 4 bases at V and 0 bases at J, with 13 bases between the two ends. This chain's CDR3 is CASSAPDSSSYNEQFF. The CDR3 DNA is TGTGCCAGCAGTGCACCCGACTCAAGCTCCTACAATGAGCAGTTCTTC.

J is TRBJ1-1 and V is TRBV9, with D possibly being TRBD1 (6 bases). Trimming stripped 6 bases from V and 1 base from J, with 10 bases between. Germline lookup yields CDR1 SGDLS and CDR2 YYNGEE. CDR3 length: 13 amino acids. CDR3 bases: TGTGCCAGCAACCGACAGGAGAACACTGAAGCTTTCTTT. This encodes CASNRQENTEAFF.

The chain links TRBV18 to TRBJ2-3; 9 nucleotides agree with TRBD1. Unmatched junction bases numbered 12, after V lost 3 bases and J lost 5 bases. The CDR3 consists of 17 residues. Per germline, CDR1 KGHSH and CDR2 LQKENI. The CDR3 spells CASSPMSLGQGVDTQYF. The CDR3, as DNA: TGTGCCAGCTCACCGATGTCGCTGGGACAGGGAGTAGATACGCAGTATTTT.

V usage is TRBV5-1 and J usage is TRBJ2-1; 8 nucleotides match TRBD2. Per germline, CDR1 SGHRS and CDR2 YFSETQ. Trimming at V came to 3 bases and at J to 6 bases, leaving 17 bases not matched to a gene. This CDR3 is 18 amino acids long. The CDR3 loop reads CASSSLVSGSLPSNEQFF. Here the CDR3 DNA reads TGCGCCAGCAGCTCGCTAGTAAGCGGGAGCCTCCCCAGCAATGAGCAGTTCTTC.